This is a list of T cell receptor beta chains from one sample in a study of blood T cell repertoires in COVID-19. Generated by immunoSEQ multiplex PCR, the TCRdb table keeps only in-frame clones and is missing some. Of about 190,000 clones listed, 80% to 85% are singletons. Sample: peripheral blood. The receptors were gathered from a woman in her 40s with acute or convalescent COVID-19. Each CDR3 is given with its conserved first and last residue. The order of the fields is CDR3 protein, CDR3 DNA, D gene, J gene, V gene, clone size. A D gene is named only where the DNA matches it firmly. Size is stated for part of the rows, as once, few or many counts, or as a class when the clone is expanded.

cdr3_aa: CASSYASGGQTTEQYF; cdr3_nt: TGTGCCAGCAGTTACGCTAGCGGGGGGCAGACGACCGAGCAGTACTTC; d_call: TRBD2; j_call: TRBJ2-7; v_call: TRBV6-5; clone_size: NA
cdr3_aa: CASSVSGTGGSEAFF; cdr3_nt: TGTGCCAGCAGCGTATCCGGGACAGGGGGTTCTGAAGCTTTCTTT; d_call: TRBD1; j_call: TRBJ1-1; v_call: TRBV9; clone_size: NA
cdr3_aa: CASSPGGQETQYF; cdr3_nt: TGTGCCAGCAGCCCCGGGGGCCAAGAGACCCAGTACTTC; d_call: NA; j_call: TRBJ2-5; v_call: TRBV11-3; clone_size: NA
cdr3_aa: CASRGAGWETQYF; cdr3_nt: TGCGCCAGCAGGGGAGCGGGGTGGGAGACCCAGTACTTC; d_call: TRBD2; j_call: TRBJ2-5; v_call: TRBV10-2; clone_size: NA
cdr3_aa: CASSYNPGNTEAFF; cdr3_nt: TGTGCCAGCAGTTACAATCCGGGGAACACTGAAGCTTTCTTT; d_call: NA; j_call: TRBJ1-1; v_call: TRBV6-5; clone_size: NA
cdr3_aa: CATSDSGRSATDTQYF; cdr3_nt: TGTGCCACCAGTGATTCGGGAAGGAGCGCCACAGATACGCAGTATTTT; d_call: NA; j_call: TRBJ2-3; v_call: TRBV24-1; clone_size: NA
cdr3_aa: CASSLGQGAPTGANVLTF; cdr3_nt: TGTGCCAGCAGCTTAGGCCAGGGGGCGCCGACGGGGGCCAACGTCCTGACTTTC; d_call: TRBD1; j_call: TRBJ2-6; v_call: TRBV7-8; clone_size: NA
cdr3_aa: CASRLALPSYNEQFF; cdr3_nt: TGTGCCAGTCGACTAGCCCTTCCGTCCTACAATGAGCAGTTCTTC; d_call: TRBD2; j_call: TRBJ2-1; v_call: TRBV11-1; clone_size: NA
cdr3_aa: CASSSSKKDRVYTQYF; cdr3_nt: TGTGCCAGCAGCAGTTCTAAGAAGGACAGGGTATATACGCAGTATTTT; d_call: TRBD1; j_call: TRBJ2-3; v_call: TRBV9; clone_size: NA
cdr3_aa: CASSEGKGTGANVLTF; cdr3_nt: TGTGCCAGCAGTGAAGGAAAGGGGACTGGGGCCAACGTCCTGACTTTC; d_call: NA; j_call: TRBJ2-6; v_call: TRBV6-1; clone_size: few
cdr3_aa: CATSRLAEPTGELFF; cdr3_nt: TGTGCCACCAGCAGACTAGCGGAGCCAACCGGGGAGCTGTTTTTT; d_call: TRBD2; j_call: TRBJ2-2; v_call: TRBV15; clone_size: NA
cdr3_aa: CASRNIAGGYTGELFF; cdr3_nt: TGTGCCAGCAGGAATATAGCGGGGGGGTACACCGGGGAGCTGTTTTTT; d_call: TRBD2; j_call: TRBJ2-2; v_call: TRBV11-2; clone_size: once
cdr3_aa: CASSWGVNQPQHF; cdr3_nt: TGTGCCAGCAGTTGGGGCGTTAATCAGCCCCAGCATTTT; d_call: NA; j_call: TRBJ1-5; v_call: TRBV12-3/TRBV12-4; clone_size: NA
cdr3_aa: CAWGKGGTNEKLFF; cdr3_nt: TGTGCCTGGGGAAAAGGGGGCACTAATGAAAAACTGTTTTTT; d_call: TRBD1; j_call: TRBJ1-4; v_call: TRBV30; clone_size: NA
cdr3_aa: CASSVGIQRGRLTDTQYF; cdr3_nt: TGTGCCAGCAGCGTAGGGATCCAGCGGGGAAGACTAACAGATACGCAGTATTTT; d_call: TRBD2; j_call: TRBJ2-3; v_call: TRBV9; clone_size: NA
cdr3_aa: CASSLGGRTDTQYF; cdr3_nt: TGTGCCAGCAGCTTGGGGGGGCGTACAGATACGCAGTATTTT; d_call: NA; j_call: TRBJ2-3; v_call: TRBV5-6; clone_size: NA
cdr3_aa: CASSRRELGTNSPLHF; cdr3_nt: TGTGCCAGCAGCCGCCGGGAGCTGGGGACTAATTCACCCCTCCACTTT; d_call: NA; j_call: TRBJ1-6; v_call: TRBV3-1/TRBV3-2; clone_size: NA
cdr3_aa: CASSLVTGGTGELFF; cdr3_nt: TGCGCCAGCAGCTTGGTGACAGGGGGCACCGGGGAGCTGTTTTTT; d_call: TRBD1; j_call: TRBJ2-2; v_call: TRBV5-1; clone_size: NA
cdr3_aa: CASSYVGPGDTEAFF; cdr3_nt: TGTGCCAGCAGTTATGTCGGTCCAGGGGACACTGAAGCTTTCTTT; d_call: NA; j_call: TRBJ1-1; v_call: TRBV6-2/TRBV6-3; clone_size: once
cdr3_aa: CASSLAPGRDIQYF; cdr3_nt: TGTGCCAGCAGCTTAGCCCCCGGTCGGGACATTCAGTACTTC; d_call: NA; j_call: TRBJ2-4; v_call: TRBV13; clone_size: few
cdr3_aa: CASSSQNSYEQYF; cdr3_nt: TGTGCCAGCAGTTCCCAAAACTCCTACGAGCAGTACTTC; d_call: NA; j_call: TRBJ2-7; v_call: TRBV27; clone_size: few
cdr3_aa: CASSSRFPPTSGSPPGANVLTF; cdr3_nt: TGTGCCAGCAGTTCACGTTTCCCTCCGACTAGCGGGAGTCCACCTGGGGCCAACGTCCTGACTTTC; d_call: TRBD2; j_call: TRBJ2-6; v_call: TRBV28; clone_size: NA
cdr3_aa: CASSYNSARNEQYF; cdr3_nt: TGTGCCAGCAGTTATAATTCAGCGCGAAACGAGCAGTACTTC; d_call: NA; j_call: TRBJ2-7; v_call: TRBV6-2/TRBV6-3; clone_size: NA
cdr3_aa: CASSLGQANYGYTF; cdr3_nt: TGCGCCAGCAGCTTGGGGCAGGCTAACTATGGCTACACCTTC; d_call: NA; j_call: TRBJ1-2; v_call: TRBV5-1; clone_size: NA
cdr3_aa: CASSMVSHTDTQYF; cdr3_nt: TGTGCCAGTAGTATGGTTAGCCACACAGATACGCAGTATTTT; d_call: NA; j_call: TRBJ2-3; v_call: TRBV19; clone_size: NA
cdr3_aa: CASSQTSGADTQYF; cdr3_nt: TGTGCCAGCAGCCAGACTAGCGGGGCAGATACGCAGTATTTT; d_call: TRBD2; j_call: TRBJ2-3; v_call: TRBV3-1/TRBV3-2; clone_size: NA
cdr3_aa: CSARRVDEQFF; cdr3_nt: TGCAGTGCTAGGAGGGTGGATGAGCAGTTCTTC; d_call: NA; j_call: TRBJ2-1; v_call: TRBV20-1; clone_size: NA
cdr3_aa: CSASVRGIMNTEAFF; cdr3_nt: TGCAGTGCTAGTGTCAGAGGGATCATGAACACTGAAGCTTTCTTT; d_call: NA; j_call: TRBJ1-1; v_call: TRBV20-1; clone_size: NA
cdr3_aa: CASSYGQTTPLGFF; cdr3_nt: TGTGCCAGCAGTTACGGGCAGACGACCCCACTCGGGTTCTTC; d_call: NA; j_call: TRBJ2-1; v_call: TRBV6-2/TRBV6-3; clone_size: NA
cdr3_aa: CASISLRESPLDTQYF; cdr3_nt: TGTGCCAGCATCTCCCTACGGGAGAGCCCGTTAGATACGCAGTATTTT; d_call: NA; j_call: TRBJ2-3; v_call: TRBV2; clone_size: NA
cdr3_aa: CASSWGDRFNTEAFF; cdr3_nt: TGTGCCAGCAGTTGGGGGGACAGGTTCAACACTGAAGCTTTCTTT; d_call: TRBD1; j_call: TRBJ1-1; v_call: TRBV28; clone_size: NA
cdr3_aa: CASSLSGTQGRELFF; cdr3_nt: TGTGCCAGCAGTTTGTCCGGGACGCAGGGGAGGGAACTGTTTTTT; d_call: NA; j_call: TRBJ1-4; v_call: TRBV27; clone_size: NA
cdr3_aa: CASSLEIRSLPYEQYF; cdr3_nt: TGTGCCAGCAGCTTGGAGATCCGAAGCCTACCTTACGAGCAGTACTTC; d_call: NA; j_call: TRBJ2-7; v_call: TRBV5-6; clone_size: NA
cdr3_aa: CASSQGQKGGEETQYF; cdr3_nt: TGTGCCAGCAGTCAGGGACAGAAGGGCGGTGAGGAGACCCAGTACTTC; d_call: TRBD1; j_call: TRBJ2-5; v_call: TRBV28; clone_size: NA